These T cell receptor beta chains were read from a single sample in a study of control samples from healthy donors and cancer patients. Here immunoSEQ multiplex PCR was the method, and the copy in TCRdb shows in-frame clones only, minus some. The table has fewer than 200,000 clones, just over 90% seen once. The specimen sequenced was blood. Receptors originate from a woman aged 60-75 years in good health. Each CDR3 is given with its conserved first and last residue.

V,J,CDR3
TRBV18,TRBJ1-6,CASSPPDSGPNSPLHF
TRBV18,TRBJ1-3,CASSQNDTPGNTIYF
TRBV30,TRBJ2-7,CAWSGPLGGVDSYEQYF
TRBV2,TRBJ1-5,CASSERKRGNQPQHF
TRBV11-2,TRBJ1-3,CASSPVASGNTIYF
TRBV30,TRBJ1-1,CAWSETGRGEAFF
TRBV6-5,TRBJ1-2,CASSYSMRGRGYGYTF
TRBV11-2,TRBJ2-3,CASSLFGGADTQYF
TRBV4-3,TRBJ2-1,CASSQNTEGGFVYEQFF
TRBV10-2,TRBJ2-5,CASKRGVQETQYF
TRBV30,TRBJ2-5,CAWSSRGGWETQYF
TRBV2,TRBJ1-5,CASSGDRGQGQPQHF
TRBV3-1/TRBV3-2,TRBJ2-3,CASSLNTDTQYF
TRBV7-2,TRBJ1-1,CASSLDAGRSLTEAFF
TRBV25-1,TRBJ1-6,CASSLGTGNSPLHF
TRBV6-6,TRBJ1-6,CASSGRDNSPLHF
TRBV7-8,TRBJ1-5,CASSYLGTGYSNQPQHF
TRBV3-1/TRBV3-2,TRBJ1-5,CASSQGLISNQPQHF
TRBV7-2,TRBJ2-1,CASSSLGGDTYNEQFF
TRBV29-1,TRBJ1-3,CSVDSQGAGNTIYF
TRBV12-3/TRBV12-4,TRBJ1-2,CASSQDRGTGYTF
TRBV23-1,TRBJ2-1,CASSELRGGHNEQFF
TRBV5-4,TRBJ1-2,CASSLTGTGVYGYTF
TRBV7-3,TRBJ2-5,CASSFMQGALGTQYF
TRBV15,TRBJ2-7,CATSRDSAATEQYF
TRBV5-6,TRBJ1-1,CASSPVGGRNTEAFF
TRBV7-9,TRBJ1-1,CASSSRVGNTEAFF
TRBV7-8,TRBJ1-6,CASSLTGTHNSPLHF
TRBV18,TRBJ2-3,CASSLGLADTDTQYF
TRBV6-5,TRBJ2-7,CASSSKTGTRSYEQYF
TRBV28,TRBJ2-1,CASSFGRGGNEQFF
TRBV7-9,TRBJ2-2,CASTRPVSGAPLVTGELFF
TRBV27,TRBJ1-4,CASSSRGLGEKLFF
TRBV25-1,TRBJ2-7,CASSRGSIGTYEQYF
TRBV27,TRBJ1-6,CASSSQGTLRGRGMDIYSPLHF
TRBV18,TRBJ2-7,CASSPPSGTTTYEQYF
TRBV12-3/TRBV12-4,TRBJ1-2,CASSLMTGGGYTF
TRBV5-1,TRBJ1-3,CASSLVHLGLSGNTIYF
TRBV6-5,TRBJ2-2,CASSYQQGGELFF
TRBV2,TRBJ1-1,CASSPDGEAFF
TRBV6-2/TRBV6-3,TRBJ1-1,CASSYSSRGEAFF
TRBV19,TRBJ2-3,CASSMGQGFTDTQYF
TRBV7-9,TRBJ1-6,CASSLDRGQSNSPLHF
TRBV7-8,TRBJ2-1,CASSFQVTSYNEQFF
TRBV5-1,TRBJ1-3,CASSGLSGNTIYF
TRBV3-1/TRBV3-2,TRBJ1-4,CASSQASPTGLSEKLFF
TRBV6-2/TRBV6-3,TRBJ1-4,CASSYRLLEKLFF
TRBV5-6,TRBJ1-3,CASSWGGASGNTIYF
TRBV7-9,TRBJ2-7,CASEPSFALYEQYF
TRBV11-2,TRBJ2-7,CASSQSVQGEQYF
TRBV21-1,TRBJ2-2,CASSREVFKHRGAVF
TRBV3-1/TRBV3-2,TRBJ1-1,CASSNAGTEAFF
TRBV5-1,TRBJ2-2,CASSLSGVPPPGTGELFF
TRBV7-7,TRBJ2-2,CASSSTGTGGSGTGELFF
TRBV18,TRBJ2-1,CASSPPAAHQRDEQFF
TRBV14,TRBJ1-4,CASSQDWGRANEKLFF
TRBV6-2/TRBV6-3,TRBJ2-2,CASIPRTPGDTGELFF
TRBV18,TRBJ1-1,CASGQGMNTEAFF
TRBV5-1,TRBJ2-2,CASSLDASGGTNTGELFF
TRBV2,TRBJ1-2,CASSELGGYTF